This is a list of T cell receptor beta chains from one sample in a study of T cell responses to AZD1222 COVID-19 vaccine. Using immunoSEQ multiplex PCR, the repertoire was profiled, and TCRdb retains in-frame clones only, with some absent. The sample includes approximately 180,000 clones, 80% to 95% of them seen just once. Sample: peripheral blood, taken 28 days after the second dose of the MenACWY control vaccine. The source is an adult who received the MenACWY meningococcal vaccine as a control. Each CDR3 is given with its conserved first and last residue. Fields, in order: D gene, J gene, V gene, clone size, CDR3 DNA, CDR3 protein. A D gene is named only where the DNA matches it firmly. A clone size is listed for some rows: how often the clone was seen (once, few, many), or a class if it is expanded.

d_call: -
j_call: TRBJ1-1
v_call: TRBV13
clone_size: -
cdr3_nt: TGTGCCAGCAGCTTAGGCCTGGGCAGGTCGAACACTGAAGCTTTCTTT
cdr3_aa: CASSLGLGRSNTEAFF

d_call: -
j_call: TRBJ1-2
v_call: TRBV3-1/TRBV3-2
clone_size: -
cdr3_nt: TGTGCCAGCAGCCAAGTCTGGCGGGATGGCTACACCTTC
cdr3_aa: CASSQVWRDGYTF

d_call: -
j_call: TRBJ1-1
v_call: TRBV7-8
clone_size: -
cdr3_nt: TGTGCCAGCAGCCCCCGGGACACCAGGGACACTGAAGCTTTCTTT
cdr3_aa: CASSPRDTRDTEAFF

d_call: -
j_call: TRBJ1-5
v_call: TRBV4-2
clone_size: -
cdr3_nt: TGTGCCAGCAGCCAACTTCATAGCAATCAGCCCCAGCATTTT
cdr3_aa: CASSQLHSNQPQHF

d_call: -
j_call: TRBJ2-7
v_call: TRBV6-5
clone_size: -
cdr3_nt: TGTGCCAGCAGAACGCCGGGTAGCCTGAACGAGCAGTACTTC
cdr3_aa: CASRTPGSLNEQYF

d_call: -
j_call: TRBJ2-3
v_call: TRBV11-2
clone_size: -
cdr3_nt: TGTGCCAGCAGCCCTAGGGGGGGCGATACGCAGTATTTT
cdr3_aa: CASSPRGGDTQYF

d_call: TRBD1
j_call: TRBJ1-1
v_call: TRBV3-1/TRBV3-2
clone_size: once
cdr3_nt: TGTGCCAGCAGCCTCGGGACAGGGCTCGAACCTTTCTTT
cdr3_aa: CASSLGTGLEPFF

d_call: -
j_call: TRBJ1-2
v_call: TRBV28
clone_size: -
cdr3_nt: TGTGCCAGCAGTCCTCCGGCAGGGACGAATGGCTACACCTTC
cdr3_aa: CASSPPAGTNGYTF

d_call: -
j_call: TRBJ1-5
v_call: TRBV7-8
clone_size: -
cdr3_nt: TGTGCCAGCAGCTTAGATGTAGGGAAGCCCCAGCATTTT
cdr3_aa: CASSLDVGKPQHF

d_call: TRBD2
j_call: TRBJ2-3
v_call: TRBV28
clone_size: few
cdr3_nt: TGTGCCAGCAGTTTAAGAACTAGCGGGGGCACAGATACGCAGTATTTT
cdr3_aa: CASSLRTSGGTDTQYF

d_call: TRBD1
j_call: TRBJ1-4
v_call: TRBV28
clone_size: -
cdr3_nt: TGTGCCAGCAGTGCCGGGACAGGGGGCTTTGAAAAACTGTTTTTT
cdr3_aa: CASSAGTGGFEKLFF

d_call: -
j_call: TRBJ2-1
v_call: TRBV5-6
clone_size: -
cdr3_nt: TGTGCCAGCAGCTTATATGGGGATATCCTTTACAATGAGCAGTTCTTC
cdr3_aa: CASSLYGDILYNEQFF

d_call: -
j_call: TRBJ2-5
v_call: TRBV27
clone_size: -
cdr3_nt: TGTGCCAGCAGTTTTCGGGAGACCCAGTACTTC
cdr3_aa: CASSFRETQYF

d_call: -
j_call: TRBJ1-5
v_call: TRBV24-1
clone_size: -
cdr3_nt: TGTGCCACCAGTGCGGACGGGAATCAGCCCCAGCATTTT
cdr3_aa: CATSADGNQPQHF

d_call: TRBD1
j_call: TRBJ1-3
v_call: TRBV3-1/TRBV3-2
clone_size: -
cdr3_nt: TGTGCCAGCAGCCAGCCGTTAACAGGGGGCGGAAACACCATATATTTT
cdr3_aa: CASSQPLTGGGNTIYF

d_call: TRBD1
j_call: TRBJ2-7
v_call: TRBV27
clone_size: once
cdr3_nt: TGTGCCAGCCGGACAGGGGGGACCCACGAGCAGTACTTC
cdr3_aa: CASRTGGTHEQYF

d_call: -
j_call: TRBJ1-2
v_call: TRBV19
clone_size: -
cdr3_nt: TGTGCCAGAACTTTGGGCCCCGGTGGGGGCTACACCTTC
cdr3_aa: CARTLGPGGGYTF

d_call: -
j_call: TRBJ1-3
v_call: TRBV29-1
clone_size: -
cdr3_nt: TGCAGCGTTGAAGAAGGAGGAAACACCATATATTTT
cdr3_aa: CSVEEGGNTIYF

d_call: -
j_call: TRBJ1-3
v_call: TRBV9
clone_size: once
cdr3_nt: TGTGCCAGCAGCGTAGCAGGGAGTGGAAACACCATATATTTT
cdr3_aa: CASSVAGSGNTIYF

d_call: -
j_call: TRBJ1-1
v_call: TRBV13
clone_size: -
cdr3_nt: TGTGCCAGCAGCTTACAGGGGACGAACACTGAAGCTTTCTTT
cdr3_aa: CASSLQGTNTEAFF

d_call: TRBD2
j_call: TRBJ2-1
v_call: TRBV28
clone_size: once
cdr3_nt: TGTGCCAGCAGACTTATAGCGGGGGGCTTCAATGAGCAGTTCTTC
cdr3_aa: CASRLIAGGFNEQFF

d_call: TRBD2
j_call: TRBJ2-2
v_call: TRBV29-1
clone_size: -
cdr3_nt: TGCAGCGTGGCCCCGGGACTAGCGGGGGCCACAAACACCGGGGAGCTGTTTTTT
cdr3_aa: CSVAPGLAGATNTGELFF

d_call: -
j_call: TRBJ1-2
v_call: TRBV2
clone_size: -
cdr3_nt: TGTGCCAGCACCTTCGATGGGGGCATCAGGGGTGGCTACACCTTC
cdr3_aa: CASTFDGGIRGGYTF

d_call: -
j_call: TRBJ2-5
v_call: TRBV3-1/TRBV3-2
clone_size: -
cdr3_nt: TGTGCCAGCAGCCAAGATAGGGACTCCTCTTACTTC
cdr3_aa: CASSQDRDSSYF

d_call: -
j_call: TRBJ1-5
v_call: TRBV6-5
clone_size: -
cdr3_nt: TGTGCCAGCGGGCGGCCGTGGCAGAATCAGCCCCAGCATTTT
cdr3_aa: CASGRPWQNQPQHF

d_call: -
j_call: TRBJ1-2
v_call: TRBV19
clone_size: -
cdr3_nt: TGTGCCAGTAGCCCCGGGACTTTCTATGGCTACACCTTC
cdr3_aa: CASSPGTFYGYTF

d_call: -
j_call: TRBJ1-5
v_call: TRBV19
clone_size: once
cdr3_nt: TGTGCCAGTAATACGGGACCGGGGGACAATCAGCCCCAGCATTTT
cdr3_aa: CASNTGPGDNQPQHF

d_call: -
j_call: TRBJ1-5
v_call: TRBV28
clone_size: -
cdr3_nt: TGTGCCAGCAGCTCGGGATGGAATCAGCCCCAGCATTTT
cdr3_aa: CASSSGWNQPQHF

d_call: -
j_call: TRBJ1-5
v_call: TRBV28
clone_size: -
cdr3_nt: TGTGCCAGCAGTTTCCTGGGAGAGAGGGCCCAGCATTTT
cdr3_aa: CASSFLGERAQHF

d_call: -
j_call: TRBJ2-7
v_call: TRBV6-5
clone_size: -
cdr3_nt: TGTGCCAGCAGTAAGCAGGGGACCTACGAGCAGTACTTC
cdr3_aa: CASSKQGTYEQYF

d_call: TRBD2
j_call: TRBJ2-1
v_call: TRBV7-2
clone_size: -
cdr3_nt: TGTGCCAGCAGCTTAACTAGCGGGGGCATTGGGGAGCAGTTCTTC
cdr3_aa: CASSLTSGGIGEQFF

d_call: -
j_call: TRBJ1-1
v_call: TRBV30
clone_size: few
cdr3_nt: TGTGCCTGGAGTGAGGGTAGGACAGTTGAAGCTTTCTTT
cdr3_aa: CAWSEGRTVEAFF

d_call: -
j_call: TRBJ1-5
v_call: TRBV2
clone_size: -
cdr3_nt: TGTGCCAGCAGGAGCTCGGGGCAGCCCCAGCATTTT
cdr3_aa: CASRSSGQPQHF

d_call: -
j_call: TRBJ1-4
v_call: TRBV7-9
clone_size: -
cdr3_nt: TGTGCCAGCAGCTTCCGGGCCAGTAATGAAAAACTGTTTTTT
cdr3_aa: CASSFRASNEKLFF

d_call: -
j_call: TRBJ1-5
v_call: TRBV19
clone_size: -
cdr3_nt: TGTGCCAGTAGTTTTCCAAATAATCAGCCCCAGCATTTT
cdr3_aa: CASSFPNNQPQHF

d_call: -
j_call: TRBJ1-2
v_call: TRBV28
clone_size: -
cdr3_nt: TGTGCCAGCAGTCCCCAGATTACGGGCTACACCTTC
cdr3_aa: CASSPQITGYTF

d_call: TRBD2
j_call: TRBJ2-7
v_call: TRBV9
clone_size: -
cdr3_nt: TGTGCCAGCAGCGTAGATGGGCGGGGGGACGAGCAGTACTTC
cdr3_aa: CASSVDGRGDEQYF

d_call: TRBD1
j_call: TRBJ1-5
v_call: TRBV6-5
clone_size: -
cdr3_nt: TGTGCCAGCAGTTACTCGAGACAGGGCAGGCAGCCCCAGCATTTT
cdr3_aa: CASSYSRQGRQPQHF

d_call: TRBD2
j_call: TRBJ2-3
v_call: TRBV4-2
clone_size: -
cdr3_nt: TGTGCCAGCAGCCTCAGCGGGGGGCCCGCAGATACGCAGTATTTT
cdr3_aa: CASSLSGGPADTQYF

d_call: TRBD1
j_call: TRBJ2-6
v_call: TRBV27
clone_size: -
cdr3_nt: TGTGCCAGCGGATGGACAGGGGGCGTCTCTGGGGCCAACGTCCTGACTTTC
cdr3_aa: CASGWTGGVSGANVLTF

d_call: TRBD1
j_call: TRBJ1-1
v_call: TRBV7-6
clone_size: -
cdr3_nt: TGTGCCAGCGCCCCAGCGGGACAGGGGGCGGAAACTTTCTTT
cdr3_aa: CASAPAGQGAETFF

d_call: TRBD2
j_call: TRBJ2-2
v_call: TRBV19
clone_size: -
cdr3_nt: TGTGCCAGTAGTGTGACTAGCGGGGGGCTCGGCGGGGAGCTGTTTTTT
cdr3_aa: CASSVTSGGLGGELFF

d_call: -
j_call: TRBJ1-2
v_call: TRBV4-3
clone_size: -
cdr3_nt: TGCGCCAGCAGCCAGGAGGGAGCTAACTATGGCTACACCTTC
cdr3_aa: CASSQEGANYGYTF

d_call: TRBD1
j_call: TRBJ1-2
v_call: TRBV6-2/TRBV6-3
clone_size: -
cdr3_nt: TGTGCCAGCAGTTACGGCGACAGGGTGAACGGCTACACCTTC
cdr3_aa: CASSYGDRVNGYTF

d_call: -
j_call: TRBJ1-5
v_call: TRBV6-5
clone_size: few
cdr3_nt: TGTGCCAGCAGGATGGATAGCAATCAGCCCCAGCATTTT
cdr3_aa: CASRMDSNQPQHF

d_call: TRBD1
j_call: TRBJ2-7
v_call: TRBV2
clone_size: -
cdr3_nt: TGTGCCAGCAGACAGGGACAGGGGCCCACCTACGAGCAGTACTTC
cdr3_aa: CASRQGQGPTYEQYF

d_call: TRBD2
j_call: TRBJ2-3
v_call: TRBV27
clone_size: -
cdr3_nt: TGTGCCAGCAGTGCAATGGGACTACCACCAGATACGCAGTATTTT
cdr3_aa: CASSAMGLPPDTQYF

d_call: TRBD1
j_call: TRBJ1-6
v_call: TRBV2
clone_size: -
cdr3_nt: TGTGCCAGCAGAGCCAGGACAGGCCGTAATTCACCCCTCCACTTT
cdr3_aa: CASRARTGRNSPLHF

d_call: -
j_call: TRBJ2-7
v_call: TRBV7-9
clone_size: -
cdr3_nt: TGTGCCAGCAGCTTAGGAAGGGACTCCTACGAGCAGTACTTC
cdr3_aa: CASSLGRDSYEQYF

d_call: TRBD2
j_call: TRBJ2-1
v_call: TRBV12-3/TRBV12-4
clone_size: -
cdr3_nt: TGTGCCAGCACGGCGCGGGGGTCAGGGGAGCAGTTCTTC
cdr3_aa: CASTARGSGEQFF

d_call: -
j_call: TRBJ2-7
v_call: TRBV6-5
clone_size: -
cdr3_nt: TGTGCCAGCAGTTACTCGCGACAGTTTCGCTCCTACGAGCAGTACTTC
cdr3_aa: CASSYSRQFRSYEQYF